The entry that follows covers one T cell receptor beta chain sequence. The antigen it binds to is not known. Base quality data are lacking; no much larger clone is found one base away. The donors were healthy, HIV-negative adults who had no recently reported acute infections or vaccinations. Every donor was a Caucasian adult living in Nashville, Tennessee, USA. CD4+ T cells were enriched by magnetic negative selection; naive cells were then positively selected on CD45RA, and the negative fraction formed the memory subset. Blood was collected by leukapheresis, and PBMCs were isolated by Ficoll-Histopaque density gradient centrifugation and then cryopreserved in liquid nitrogen vapor phase. Purity and quantity of every magnetically sorted T cell population were checked by analytical flow cytometry. Genomic DNA was isolated from every sorted fraction and measured by UV absorbance on a Nanodrop 2000c.

Using the deep immunoSEQ assay, TCR CDR3 regions were amplified from genomic DNA by multiplex PCR. Extracted genomic DNA from each cell subset was spread evenly across all wells of several immunoSEQ 96-well plates, with each plate serving as a replicate. For sorted subsets, each replicate PCR was loaded with about 0.2 ug genomic DNA, equivalent to approximately 27,000 T cell genomes. Purified libraries were quantified with a Qubit 3.0 fluorometer, sized on a Bioanalyzer 2100, and re-quantified with the KAPA Library Quantification kit. Each immunoSEQ 96-well plate was sequenced on its own single-read 150-cycle Illumina NextSeq 550 flow cell. Processing in the source paper ran as follows. Because only junctional sequences without quality scores were contained in the immunoSEQ output, filtering matching that applied to full-length reads could not be performed. To assign V/J genes and CDR3, sequences were annotated using PyIR, a Python wrapper for IgBLAST v1.9, with IMGT germline references. Reads with weak V/J assignments (E-value above 1e-6), missing CDR3, stop codons, out-of-frame junctions, or ambiguous translated residues were removed. V3J clonotypes were defined as sequences sharing an identical inferred V gene, J gene, and CDR3 amino acid sequence. Percentage overlap between repertoires was calculated by dividing the number of shared unique clonotypes by the size of the smaller repertoire. Repertoire richness was assessed with RTK rarefaction, the Chao1 estimator, and Recon v2.1 estimates of unobserved clonotypes. Generation probabilities were computed with OLGA for all TCRbeta clonotypes obtained by the gDNA method from a few donors. As stored in TCRdb, this immuneACCESS dataset retains in-frame rearrangements with V and J assigned. A fraction of the clones does not appear; measured against another copy, unresolved V genes explain less than half of the discrepancy, and the remainder lacks a known reason. V and J calls and clone size are copied from that table; D and trimming were computed from the DNA. For this sample there are over a million clones; around 97% appear just once. Approximately 1.1% of the sample comes from the top ten.

The sample belongs to a study of shared clonotypes between healthy human individuals (dated by TCRdb to the early 2020s). At the level of the whole study: The cohort included three men and a couple of women between 18 and 49 years of age. For each donor, CD4 naive and CD4 memory were each run on three plates, CD8 naive on two plates, and CD8 memory on one plate. The study deeply sequenced blood TCR repertoires of five healthy adults to estimate repertoire size and the extent of clonotype sharing between individuals. To increase sequencing depth and limit assay-specific biases, different laboratories used diverse techniques to prepare libraries and sequence TCR repertoires. Per donor, leukapheresis produced somewhere between about 0.9 and 10 billion PBMCs.

V is cut by 1 base and J by 10 bases, and the space between the germline ends is 23 bases. Taken from cysteine to phenylalanine, the CDR3 has 17 residues. The kept DNA is CDR3 alone, 51 bases in frame from the first base. Via the germline V gene, CDR1 is KGHSH and CDR2 LQKENI. On the study overall, not on this receptor specifically: Because the study included a small number of donors, the genetic and exposure-history diversity represented was limited. Higher generation probabilities were observed for clonotypes shared by all four sorted-subset donors than for non-shared clonotypes. Pairwise subsampling led to the expectation that sequencing depth would affect the degree of clonotype sharing among donors. Sharing across several donors was observed for roughly 5% of naive CD4, 3.5% of naive CD8, over 2% of memory CD4, and about 0.38% of memory CD8 clonotypes. Naive subsets generally had larger estimated clonotype richness than memory subsets did. Sampling was limited to blood, and TCR repertoires in tissue likely differ from TCR repertoires in blood. Rarefaction of sorted-subset datasets indicated incomplete sequencing despite the large sequencing depth.

The chain is encoded by TRBV18 joined to TRBJ2-1, and perhaps TRBD1 as D gene, on 6 matching bases. The TCR originated in a man younger than 45 in good health. The sequencing input was naive CD4+ T cells sorted from blood. The intended sense of this specimen's cell subset or site label: CD45RA+ positively selected. In nucleotide form, the sequence is TGTGCCAGCTCACCACTCGTAGGAACAGGGCCCCTTATAGAGCAGTTCTTC. The resulting protein is CASSPLVGTGPLIEQFF.